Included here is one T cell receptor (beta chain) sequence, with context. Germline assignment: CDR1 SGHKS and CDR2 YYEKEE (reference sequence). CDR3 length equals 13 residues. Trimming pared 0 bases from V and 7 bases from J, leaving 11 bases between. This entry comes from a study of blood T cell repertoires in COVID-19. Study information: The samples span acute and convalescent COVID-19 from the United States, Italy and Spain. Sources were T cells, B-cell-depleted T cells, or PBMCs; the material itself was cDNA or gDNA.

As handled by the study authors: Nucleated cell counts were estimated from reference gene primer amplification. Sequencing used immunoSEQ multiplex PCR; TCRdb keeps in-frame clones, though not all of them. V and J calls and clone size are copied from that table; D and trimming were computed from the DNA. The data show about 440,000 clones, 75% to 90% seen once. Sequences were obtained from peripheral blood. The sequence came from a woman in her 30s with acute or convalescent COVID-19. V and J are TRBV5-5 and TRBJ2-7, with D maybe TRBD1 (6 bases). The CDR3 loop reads CASSLDRVREQYF. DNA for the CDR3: TGTGCCAGCAGCTTGGACAGGGTTCGAGAGCAGTACTTC.